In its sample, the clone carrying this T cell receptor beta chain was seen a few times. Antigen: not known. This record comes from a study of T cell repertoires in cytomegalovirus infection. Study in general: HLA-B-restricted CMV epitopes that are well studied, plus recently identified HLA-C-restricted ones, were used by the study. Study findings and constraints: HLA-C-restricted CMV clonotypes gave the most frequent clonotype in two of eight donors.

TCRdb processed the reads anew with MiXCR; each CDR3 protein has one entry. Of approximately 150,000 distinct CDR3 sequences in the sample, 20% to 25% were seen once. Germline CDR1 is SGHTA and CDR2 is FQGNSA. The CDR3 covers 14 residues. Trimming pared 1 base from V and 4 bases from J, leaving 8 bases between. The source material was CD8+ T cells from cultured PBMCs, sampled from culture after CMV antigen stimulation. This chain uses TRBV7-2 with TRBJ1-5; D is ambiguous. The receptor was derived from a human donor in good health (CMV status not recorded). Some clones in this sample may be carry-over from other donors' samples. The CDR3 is CASSLEKGNQPQHF. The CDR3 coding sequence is TGTGCCAGCAGCTTAGAAAAGGGTAATCAGCCCCAGCATTTT.